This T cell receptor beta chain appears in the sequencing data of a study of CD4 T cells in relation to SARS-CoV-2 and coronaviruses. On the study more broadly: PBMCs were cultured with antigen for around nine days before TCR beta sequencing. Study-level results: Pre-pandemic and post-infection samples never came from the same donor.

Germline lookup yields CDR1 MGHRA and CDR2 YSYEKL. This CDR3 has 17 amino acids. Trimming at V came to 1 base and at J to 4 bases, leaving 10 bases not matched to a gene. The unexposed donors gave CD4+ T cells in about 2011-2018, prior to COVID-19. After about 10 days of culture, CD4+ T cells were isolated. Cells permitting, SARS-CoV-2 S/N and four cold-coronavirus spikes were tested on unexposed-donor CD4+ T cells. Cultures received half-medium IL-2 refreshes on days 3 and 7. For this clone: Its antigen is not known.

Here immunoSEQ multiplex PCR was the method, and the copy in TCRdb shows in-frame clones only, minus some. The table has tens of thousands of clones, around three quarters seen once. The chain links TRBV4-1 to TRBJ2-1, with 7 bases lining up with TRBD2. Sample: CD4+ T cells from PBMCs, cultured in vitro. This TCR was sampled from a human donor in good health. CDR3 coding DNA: TGCGCCAGCAGCCAAGGTAGGGCGGGAGTTCGTTACAATGAGCAGTTCTTC. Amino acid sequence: CASSQGRAGVRYNEQFF.